This section outlines one T cell receptor beta chain sequence together with its context. Authors' data handling: Scientists estimated how many nucleated cells there were by amplifying reference gene primers. Sequencing used immunoSEQ multiplex PCR; TCRdb keeps in-frame clones, though not all of them. Clonal size and the V and J genes are those of that table, whereas D and trimming came from the DNA. The sample lists tens of thousands of clones, 75% seen once, with 4% to 5% in the top ten. This CDR3 is 12 amino acids long. Trimming took 7 bases from V and 5 from J, leaving 11 bases between them. Germline values: CDR1 MDHEN, CDR2 SYDVKM. The sample originates from a study of blood T cell repertoires in COVID-19. Study details: Samples of COVID-19 (acute and convalescent) were obtained from the United States, Italy and Spain. The analysed material was cDNA or gDNA that came from T cells, B-cell-depleted T cells, or PBMCs.

The V gene is TRBV28, the J gene TRBJ1-2; the D gene is possibly TRBD1 (6 bases). The sample comprised peripheral blood. The receptor's source is a woman aged 45-59 years with acute or convalescent COVID-19. CDR3 amino acids: CASTRTDYGYTF. The CDR3 coding sequence is TGTGCCAGCACCCGGACAGATTATGGCTACACCTTC.